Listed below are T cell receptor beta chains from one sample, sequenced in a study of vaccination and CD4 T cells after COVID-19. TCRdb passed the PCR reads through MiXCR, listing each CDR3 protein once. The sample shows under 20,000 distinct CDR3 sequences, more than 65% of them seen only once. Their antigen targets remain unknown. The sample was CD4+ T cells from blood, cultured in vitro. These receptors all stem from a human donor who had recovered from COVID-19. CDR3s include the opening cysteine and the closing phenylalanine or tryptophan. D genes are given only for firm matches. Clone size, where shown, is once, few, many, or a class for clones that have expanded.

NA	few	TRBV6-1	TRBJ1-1	TGTGCCAGCAGTGGTCGGACAAACACTGAAGCTTTCTTT	CASSGRTNTEAFF
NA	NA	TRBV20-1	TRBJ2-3	TGCAGTGCTAGAGGATCCCCGGGACCGTACACGCAGTATTTT	CSARGSPGPYTQYF
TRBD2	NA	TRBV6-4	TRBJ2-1	TGTGCCAGCAGTCTTAGGGCTAGCGGGACCAATGAGCAGTTCTTC	CASSLRASGTNEQFF
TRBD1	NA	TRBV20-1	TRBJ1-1	TGCAGTGCTAGTGGAGGGGGCTCGGGCACTGAAGCTTTCTTT	CSASGGGSGTEAFF
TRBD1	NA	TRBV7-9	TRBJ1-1	TGTGCCAGCAGCTCCGGACAGGCGGAACTTACTGAAGCTTTCTTT	CASSSGQAELTEAFF
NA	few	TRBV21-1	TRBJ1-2	TGTGCCAGCAGCAGGATCCGGGACAGCGGAAACTATGGCTACACCTTC	CASSRIRDSGNYGYTF
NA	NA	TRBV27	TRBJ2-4	TGTGCCAGCAGTTTATTCTCGGGTGGGTTAGCCAAAAACATTCAGTACTTC	CASSLFSGGLAKNIQYF
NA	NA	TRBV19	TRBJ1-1	TGTGCCAGTCAATACAGGGAGATGAACACTGAAGCTTTCTTT	CASQYREMNTEAFF
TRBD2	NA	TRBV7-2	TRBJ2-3	TGTGCCAGCAGCACCCGACCCGGACTAGCGGGCACAGATACGCAGTATTTT	CASSTRPGLAGTDTQYF
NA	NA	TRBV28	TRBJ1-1	TGTGCCAGCAGTTTCCAGACAGAATTTGTAGCTTTCTTT	CASSFQTEFVAFF
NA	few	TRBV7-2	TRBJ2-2	TGTGCCAGCAGCCCCAGGGTCACGAACACCGGGGAGCTGTTTTTT	CASSPRVTNTGELFF
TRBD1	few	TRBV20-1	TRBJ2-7	TGCAGTGCTAGAGAGGGACAGCCCTTTCAAAGGGAGCAGTACTTC	CSAREGQPFQREQYF
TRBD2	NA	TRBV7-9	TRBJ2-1	TGTGCCAGCAGCTCAGACCTGGCGGGAGGATCTTCGGATGAGCAGTTCTTC	CASSSDLAGGSSDEQFF
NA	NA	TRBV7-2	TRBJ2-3	TGTGCCAGCAGCCGGTACCAGGGAACAGATACGCAGTATTTT	CASSRYQGTDTQYF
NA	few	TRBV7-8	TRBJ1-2	TGTGCCAGCAGCTTAGAAGGACGGGACTATGGCTACACCTTC	CASSLEGRDYGYTF
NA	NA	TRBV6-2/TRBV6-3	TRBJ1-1	TGTGCCAGCTCTCGGGGAGTCACTGAAGCTTTCTTT	CASSRGVTEAFF
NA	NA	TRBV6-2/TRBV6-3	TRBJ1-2	TGTGCCAGCAGTTACAAAGGCGTTGGGGGCTACACCTTC	CASSYKGVGGYTF
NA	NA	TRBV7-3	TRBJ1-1	TGTGCCAGCAGCTTACGACCCCTGACAGATTTAAACACTGAAGCTTTCTTT	CASSLRPLTDLNTEAFF
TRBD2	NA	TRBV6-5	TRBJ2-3	TGTGCCAGCAGTTACGGACTAGCGGGAGCAGATACGCAGTATTTT	CASSYGLAGADTQYF
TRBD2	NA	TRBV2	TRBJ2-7	TGTGCCAGCACCCGGTCGGTAGCGGGAGTTGCGTCCGAGCAGTACTTC	CASTRSVAGVASEQYF
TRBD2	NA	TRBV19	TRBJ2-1	TGTGCCAGTAGTGGGGGACTAATCAATGAGCAGTTCTTC	CASSGGLINEQFF
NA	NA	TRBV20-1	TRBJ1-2	TGCAGTGCCCCTCCGTTGGACTATGGCTACACCTTC	CSAPPLDYGYTF
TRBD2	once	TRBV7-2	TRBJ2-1	TGTGCCAGCAGCTCAAGGACTAGCGGAGGCGAGCAGTTCTTC	CASSSRTSGGEQFF
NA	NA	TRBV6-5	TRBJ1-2	TGTGCCAGCAGTTACCAAACAAGTAGCTATGGCTACACCTTC	CASSYQTSSYGYTF
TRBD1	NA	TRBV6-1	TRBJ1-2	TGTGCCAGCGGCGACAGGGCTGGCTACACCTTC	CASGDRAGYTF
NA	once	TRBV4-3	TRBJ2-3	TGCGCCAGCAGCCAACTTCCCACAGGCACAGATACGCAGTATTTT	CASSQLPTGTDTQYF
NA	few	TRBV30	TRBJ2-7	TGTGCCTGGAGTAAGGCAGGGCTTATTCAGGGCGAGCAGTACTTC	CAWSKAGLIQGEQYF
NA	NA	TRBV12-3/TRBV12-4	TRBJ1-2	TGTGCCAGCAGTTTTTTGGGGACTCATGGCTACACCTTC	CASSFLGTHGYTF
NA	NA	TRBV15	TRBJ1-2	TGTGCCACCAGCAGAGATCCATCTAACTATGGCTACACCTTC	CATSRDPSNYGYTF
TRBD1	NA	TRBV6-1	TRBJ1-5	TGTGCCAGCAGGGGCGGACAGGGCGGCCAGCCCCAGCATTTT	CASRGGQGGQPQHF
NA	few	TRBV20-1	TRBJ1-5	TGCAGTGCTAGTAAACGGCACAATCAGCCCCAGCATTTT	CSASKRHNQPQHF
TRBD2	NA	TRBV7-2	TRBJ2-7	TGTGCCAGCAGCTTAGTCGCGGGAGACGCCTACGAGCAGTACTTC	CASSLVAGDAYEQYF
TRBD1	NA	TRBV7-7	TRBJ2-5	TGTGCCAGCAGCCCAAGGTCCCAGGGGGCCCAGTACTTC	CASSPRSQGAQYF
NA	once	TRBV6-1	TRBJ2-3	TGTGCCAGCAGAGCTGACAGCACAGATACGCAGTATTTT	CASRADSTDTQYF
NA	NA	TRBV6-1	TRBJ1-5	TGTGCCAGCAGGGAGATAAAAGGACGGCCAGGGCCCCAGCATTTT	CASREIKGRPGPQHF
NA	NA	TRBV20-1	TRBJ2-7	TGCAGTGCTAGAGATCTCTCCCAGGGACTCTACGAGCAGTACTTC	CSARDLSQGLYEQYF
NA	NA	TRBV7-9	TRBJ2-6	TGTGCCAGCAGCCCGCAGGGGCTGAAGGCCTTTGGGGCCAACGTCCTGACTTTC	CASSPQGLKAFGANVLTF
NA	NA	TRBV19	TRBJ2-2	TGTGCCAGTAGTGCACAGGTTAACACCGGGGAGCTGTTTTTT	CASSAQVNTGELFF
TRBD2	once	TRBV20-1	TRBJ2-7	TGCAGTGCTTCCGGGACTAGCGGGACTAGCTCCTACGAGCAGTACTTC	CSASGTSGTSSYEQYF
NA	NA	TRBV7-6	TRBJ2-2	TGTGCCAGCAGCTTGAACTCCCCCCCCGGGGAGCTGTTTTTT	CASSLNSPPGELFF
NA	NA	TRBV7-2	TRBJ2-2	TGTGCCAGCAGTCTAGTGTTGTCGGGAGTGGGAACCGGGGAGCTGTTTTTT	CASSLVLSGVGTGELFF
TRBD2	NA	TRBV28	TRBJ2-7	TGTGCCAGCAGCCGCGGGAGTGAGCAGTACTTC	CASSRGSEQYF
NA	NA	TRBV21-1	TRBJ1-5	TGTGCCAGCAGCAATAGTAAGGTGCAGGGGGACGATCAGCCCCAGCATTTT	CASSNSKVQGDDQPQHF
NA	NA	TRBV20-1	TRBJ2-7	TGCAGTGCTAGAGTTGGGTCTCCCTCCTACGAGCAGTACTTC	CSARVGSPSYEQYF
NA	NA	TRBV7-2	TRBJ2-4	TGTGCCAGCAGCCCCGGTGGCGGAAGTGGGGCCAAAAACATTCAGTACTTC	CASSPGGGSGAKNIQYF
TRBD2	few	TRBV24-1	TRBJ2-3	TGTGCCACCAGTTTTAGGACTAGCGGGAGGGCCTCCCAAGATACGCAGTATTTT	CATSFRTSGRASQDTQYF
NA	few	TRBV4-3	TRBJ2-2	TGCGCCAGCAGCCTGACCTCGGGTACCGGGGAGCTGTTTTTT	CASSLTSGTGELFF
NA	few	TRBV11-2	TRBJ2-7	TGTGCCAGCAGCTTCGGGGACTCCCACTACGAGCAGTACTTC	CASSFGDSHYEQYF
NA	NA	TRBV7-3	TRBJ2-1	TGTGCCAGCAGCTGGACCCAAACCGGATACAATGAGCAGTTCTTC	CASSWTQTGYNEQFF
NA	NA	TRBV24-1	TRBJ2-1	TGTGCCACCAGTGAGCCAATCGCCGGGGCAAAGCAGTTCTTC	CATSEPIAGAKQFF
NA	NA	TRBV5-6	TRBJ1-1	TGTGCCAGCAGCCTACAACGAACAACTGAAGCTTTCTTT	CASSLQRTTEAFF
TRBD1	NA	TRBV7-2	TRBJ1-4	TGTGCCAGCAGCTCCGGGACAGGGGCCGGGGGGGGAAAACTGTTTTTT	CASSSGTGAGGGKLFF
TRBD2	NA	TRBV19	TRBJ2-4	TGTGCCAGTAGTCGCCGGGGGGACCTAGCCAAAAACATTCAGTACTTC	CASSRRGDLAKNIQYF
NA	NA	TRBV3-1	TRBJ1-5	TGTGCCAGCAGCCAAGACTATAGGGCCCCCAAACAGCTCCAGCATTTT	CASSQDYRAPKQLQHF
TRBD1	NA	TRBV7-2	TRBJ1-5	TGTGCCAGCAGCCGACAGGGGGATCAGCCCCAGCATTTT	CASSRQGDQPQHF
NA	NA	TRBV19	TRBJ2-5	TGTGCCAGTAGTATTGGTTTCGGGACGCTACAAGAGACCCAGTACTTC	CASSIGFGTLQETQYF
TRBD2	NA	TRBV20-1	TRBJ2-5	TGCAGTGCTAGAGAGGGAGCGGGAGCTTCTGGGACCCAGTACTTC	CSAREGAGASGTQYF
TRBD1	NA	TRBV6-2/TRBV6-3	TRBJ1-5	TGTGCCAGCAGTTATAATGGTGGCTGGACAGGCAGCAATCAGCCCCAGCATTTT	CASSYNGGWTGSNQPQHF
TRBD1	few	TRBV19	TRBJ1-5	TGTGCCAGTAGTGGGTCCCACAGGGGTCGGAATCAGCCCCAGCATTTT	CASSGSHRGRNQPQHF
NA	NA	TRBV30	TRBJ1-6	TGTGCCTGGAGCGTCGGCCTTAATTCACCCCTCCACTTT	CAWSVGLNSPLHF